One and the same sample provided the 9 T cell receptor beta chains below, sequenced in a study of T-cell reconstitution after alpha-beta-depleted transplantation in children. Construction of the TCRbeta library involved unique molecular identifiers. TCRdb reanalysed the PCR reads using MiXCR and keeps one entry per CDR3 protein. The sample lists 900,000 or so distinct CDR3 sequences; 16% were seen once. The sequences come from PBMCs, mostly from graft donor cells, collected 360 days after TCRalphabeta/CD19-depleted stem cell transplant. All receptors derive from a male patient younger than 18 who had a stem cell transplant for acute lymphoblastic leukemia, so the T cells may come from the graft donor.

The V and J genes are TRBV29-1 and TRBJ1-2, with D maybe TRBD1 (6 bases). The germline gives CDR1 SQVTM, CDR2 ANQGSEA. The CDR3 extends over 12 amino acids. Deletions cut 6 bases from V and 4 bases from J, with 12 bases between. DNA of the CDR3: TGCAGCGTGGAGACAGGCTTCTATGGCTACACCTTC. This translates into CSVETGFYGYTF. Using reference TRBV29-1 and TRBJ1-2 for the parts outside the CDR3, the full variable domain is SAVISQKPSRDICQRGTSLTIQCQVDSQVTMMFWYRQQPGQSLTLIATANQGSEATYESGFVIDKFPISRPNLTFSTLTVSNMSPEDSSIYLCSVETGFYGYTFGSGTRLTVV.

The chain employs TRBV7-3 and TRBJ2-1; a weak D match, TRBD2 (5 bases). Germline CDR1 is SGHTA and CDR2 is FQGTGA. V was cut by 4 bases and J by 6 bases, with 13 bases left in between. The CDR3 runs to 14 residues. The CDR3 DNA follows: TGTGCCAGCAGCTCCGCCGGAGGTCGCAATGAGCAGTTCTTC. The encoded protein is CASSSAGGRNEQFF.

This clonotype turned up a few times. This chain connects TRBV5-1 to TRBJ1-1, with a weak D call TRBD1 (5 bases). V was trimmed by 3 bases and J by 10 bases, leaving 16 bases between them. CDR1 SGHRS and CDR2 YFSETQ come from the germline V gene. CDR3 size: 13 residues. The CDR3 nucleotides read TGCGCCAGCAGCTCTCGGCGGGGCTCAGGAGCTTTCTTT. Translated, it gives CASSSRRGSGAFF.

This clonotype was recorded many times. The chain carries TRBV4-3 and TRBJ2-7; D is uncertain. Trimming pared 3 bases from V and 0 bases from J, leaving 18 bases between. CDR3 size: 17 residues. Germline V gives CDR1 LGHNA, CDR2 YSLEER. CDR3 bases: TGCGCCAGCAGCCATGAAGCAAACACCTTGGGCTCCTACGAGCAGTACTTC. As protein: CASSHEANTLGSYEQYF.

This clonotype was counted a few times. The V and J genes are TRBV12-3 or TRBV12-4 and TRBJ2-2; 9 bases align to TRBD2. The CDR3 contains 16 residues. V lost 3 bases and J lost 0; bases outside the gene matches: 2. CDR3 protein: CASSFGTSPNTGELFF. The DNA of the CDR3 is TGTGCCAGCAGTTTCGGGACTAGCCCGAACACCGGGGAGCTGTTTTTT.

There are a few counts of this clonotype. The chain couples TRBV7-2 to TRBJ2-1, with D uncertain. Per the germline V gene, CDR1 is SGHTA and CDR2 is FQGNSA. The CDR3 contains 16 residues. Trimming removed 2 bases from V and 0 bases from J, with 11 bases in between. The DNA of the CDR3 is TGTGCCAGCAGCTTATTGGGCCCGTACTCCTACAATGAGCAGTTCTTC. Amino acid sequence: CASSLLGPYSYNEQFF.

The table lists this clonotype with a few counts. The chain uses TRBV27 and TRBJ2-7; 7 positions match TRBD2. Germline lookup yields CDR1 MNHEY and CDR2 SMNVEV (reference sequence). The junction had 11 bases not matched to a gene; V was cut back by 0 bases and J by 3 bases. CDR3 length equals 17 residues. The DNA for the CDR3 is TGTGCCAGCAGTTTATCTGTAGGGGCGGGAGCCGTCTACGAGCAGTACTTC. This codes for CASSLSVGAGAVYEQYF.

This clonotype was counted only a few times. The chain uses TRBV29-1 and TRBJ2-1; D is undetermined. The length of the CDR3 is 11 residues. The germline CDR1 and CDR2 sequences are SQVTM and ANQGSEA. Trimming stripped 4 bases from V and 6 bases from J, with 7 bases between. CDR3 residues: CSVGVLNEQFF. The CDR3 DNA follows: TGCAGCGTTGGAGTCCTCAATGAGCAGTTCTTC.

The chain uses TRBV19 and TRBJ2-7; 9 nucleotides match TRBD1. The J segment lost 5 bases and the V segment lost 4 bases, leaving 9 bases of the junction unmatched. The CDR3 loop spans 15 amino acids. Germline-derived CDR1 and CDR2 are LNHDA and SQIVND (reference sequence). The DNA for the CDR3 is TGTGCCAGTAGTACCCTCGGGACAGGGTACAACGAGCAGTACTTC. It yields the protein CASSTLGTGYNEQYF.